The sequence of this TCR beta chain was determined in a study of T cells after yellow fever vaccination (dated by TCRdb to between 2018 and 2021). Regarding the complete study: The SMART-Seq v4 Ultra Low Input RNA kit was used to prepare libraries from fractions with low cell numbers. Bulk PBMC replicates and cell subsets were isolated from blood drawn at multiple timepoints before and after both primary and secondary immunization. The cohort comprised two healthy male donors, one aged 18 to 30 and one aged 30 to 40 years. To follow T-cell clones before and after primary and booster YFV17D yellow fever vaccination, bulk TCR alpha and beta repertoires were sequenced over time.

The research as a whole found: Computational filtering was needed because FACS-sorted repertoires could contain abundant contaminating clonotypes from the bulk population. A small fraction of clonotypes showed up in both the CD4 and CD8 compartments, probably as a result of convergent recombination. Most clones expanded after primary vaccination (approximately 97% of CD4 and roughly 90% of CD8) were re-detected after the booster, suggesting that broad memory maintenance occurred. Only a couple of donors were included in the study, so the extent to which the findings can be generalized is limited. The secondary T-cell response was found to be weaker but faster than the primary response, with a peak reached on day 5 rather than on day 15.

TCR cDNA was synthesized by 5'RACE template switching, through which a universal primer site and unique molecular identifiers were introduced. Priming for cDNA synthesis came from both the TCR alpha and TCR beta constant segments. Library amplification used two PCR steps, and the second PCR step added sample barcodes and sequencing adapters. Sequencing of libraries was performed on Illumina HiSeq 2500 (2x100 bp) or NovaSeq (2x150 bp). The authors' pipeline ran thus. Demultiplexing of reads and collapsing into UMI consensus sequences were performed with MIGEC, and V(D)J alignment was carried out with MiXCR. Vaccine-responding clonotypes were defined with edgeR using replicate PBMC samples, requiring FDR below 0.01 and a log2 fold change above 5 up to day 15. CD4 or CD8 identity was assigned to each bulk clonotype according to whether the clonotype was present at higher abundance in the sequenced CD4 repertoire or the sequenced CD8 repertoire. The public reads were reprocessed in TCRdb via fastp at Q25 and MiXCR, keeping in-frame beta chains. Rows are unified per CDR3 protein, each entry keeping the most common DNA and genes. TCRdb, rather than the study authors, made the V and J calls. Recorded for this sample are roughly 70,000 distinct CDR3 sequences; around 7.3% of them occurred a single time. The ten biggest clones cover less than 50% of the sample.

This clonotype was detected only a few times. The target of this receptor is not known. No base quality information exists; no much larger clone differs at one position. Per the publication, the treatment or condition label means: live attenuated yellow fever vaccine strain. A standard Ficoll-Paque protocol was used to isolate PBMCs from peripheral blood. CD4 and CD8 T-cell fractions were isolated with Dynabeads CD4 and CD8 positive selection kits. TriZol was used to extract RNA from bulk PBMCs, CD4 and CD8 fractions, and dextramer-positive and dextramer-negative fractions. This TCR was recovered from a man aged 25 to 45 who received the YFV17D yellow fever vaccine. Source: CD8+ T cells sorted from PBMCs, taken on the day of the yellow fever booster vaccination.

The CDR3 here reads CASSYHGGANTGELFF. The nucleotides read TGTGCCAGCAGTTACCACGGAGGGGCGAACACCGGGGAGCTGTTTTTT. Recombination linked TRBV6-5 to TRBJ2-2; TRBD2 might be the D gene, on 6 matching bases. V is cut by 2 bases and J by 0 bases, and the space between the germline ends is 10 bases. The CDR3 numbers 16 residues from cysteine through phenylalanine. Of the read, only the CDR3 DNA is kept; its 48 bases are in frame from base 1. The CDR1 and CDR2 encoded by the germline V gene are MNHEY and SVGAGI.